This section outlines one TCR beta chain sequence together with its context. Its antigen is still unknown. Any patient presenting with uncontrolled infection, other autoimmune disease, pregnancy or lactation was left out. The diagnoses drew upon clinical symptoms, serum thyroxine and TRAb, thyroid ultrasound and orbital computed tomography. PBMCs were obtained from 9.5 to 10 ml fresh peripheral blood. V lost 4 bases and J lost 2, with 12 bases in between. This CDR3 comprises 15 residues. Germline V gene data show CDR1 as LNHDA and CDR2 as SQIVND (reference sequence). Regions amplified from RNA transcripts were the TCR beta CDR3 regions. The study used the HTBI primer set for a first-round RT-PCR of the TCR CDR3. Each CDR3 protein is one row after TCRdb ran MiXCR on the multiplex PCR reads. This sample has some 580,000 distinct CDR3 sequences, with around 16% found just once. The source of the sample is a study of T cells in Graves' hyperthyroidism and ophthalmopathy.

Study-level findings and limits: The model predicted ophthalmopathy a median approximately six months before onset.

The receptor comes from a woman aged 40 to 49 with Graves' ophthalmopathy. The sequencing input was blood. This chain uses TRBV19 with TRBJ2-4; D may be TRBD1 (6 bases). The CDR3 loop is CASSTPGETKNIQYF. The DNA for the CDR3 is TGTGCCAGTAGTACTCCAGGGGAGACCAAAAACATTCAGTACTTC.